This T cell receptor beta chain was sequenced for a study of regulatory T cells in long-lasting Graves disease. The overall study: Antithyroid drug exposure in newly diagnosed Graves' patients had lasted under 3 months.

Trimming took 3 bases from V and 2 from J; bases not matched to a gene: 8. The CDR3 is 15 amino acids. The germline V gene encodes CDR1 SGHKS and CDR2 YYEKEE (reference sequence). The authors built TCR beta libraries using iRepertoire HTBI primers and Arm-PCR of CDR3 regions. Original data processing: Samples jointly harbored 62 TRBV and more than eleven TRBJ segments. TCRdb re-analysed the multiplex PCR reads in MiXCR, keeping a single row per CDR3 protein. These V and J calls derive from TCRdb rather than the authors' analysis. The top ten clones hold about 12% of a sample with under 250,000 distinct CDR3 sequences, roughly 18% of them seen once. This clonotype was seen repeatedly, ten times or more. Regarding time point: newly diagnosed GD, antithyroid drugs for less than 3 months. Construction of the TCR library relied on RNA isolated from PBMCs. These records were also assigned to another study, of T cells in Graves' hyperthyroidism and ophthalmopathy. That report notes: The diagnoses drew upon clinical symptoms, serum thyroxine and TRAb, thyroid ultrasound and orbital computed tomography. HTBI primers were the set used in a first-round RT-PCR of the TCR CDR3.

Source: peripheral blood mononuclear cells (PBMCs), taken at new diagnosis, from a patient treated with antithyroid drugs. The TCR sequence derives from a woman aged 25 to 39 with Graves disease. J is TRBJ2-7 and V is TRBV5-5, with 7 nucleotides matching TRBD1. CDR3 DNA sequence: TGTGCCAGCAGCTCGCTGGGACAGTCCACCTACGAGCAGTACTTC. As protein: CASSSLGQSTYEQYF.